This T cell receptor (beta chain) was sequenced for a study of T cells in localized non-small cell lung cancer. Overall study results and limits: When the top 100 tumor clones were examined, a median approximately 59 of them also appeared in the adjacent lung, which was paired and uninvolved. Heterogeneity is still possible, as just one tumor region was sequenced. Longer overall survival was seen with higher T cell density measured in blood. Clonality of T cells reached its maximum in uninvolved adjacent lung, surpassing tumor.

Data came from immunoSEQ multiplex PCR; TCRdb stores just in-frame clones and leaves some out. The table shows tens of thousands of clones, with 90% occurring only once. CDR3 size: 13 residues. The V gene's germline CDR1 is MNHEY and CDR2 SVGAGI. V was trimmed by 5 bases and J by 1 base, leaving 8 bases between them. In the case of this clone: Its antigen is still unknown.

The material was peripheral blood, obtained before any cancer treatment. The source is a woman aged 40 to 75 with stage I lung adenocarcinoma. This chain joins TRBV6-5 and TRBJ1-1; D unresolved. The CDR3 here is CASSNTPNTEAFF. CDR3 DNA: TGTGCCAGCAGTAACACACCGAACACTGAAGCTTTCTTT.